The 22 T cell receptor beta chains listed next were all sequenced from one sample in a study of long-term antiretroviral therapy in people with HIV. The assay, immunoSEQ v3.0, was run at survey level. Assay used: immunoSEQ multiplex PCR; TCRdb lists only in-frame clones, some missing. The sample comprises roughly 32,000 clones, around 97% of which are singletons, and 1.9% rests with the top ten. The specimen comprised unsorted PBMCs, sampled 7.6 years after starting antiretroviral therapy. The source is a man aged 30 to 39 with HIV.

This chain joins TRBV18 and TRBJ1-4; D gene unclear. This CDR3 is built from 15 residues. V was cut by 0 bases and J by 0 bases, with 5 bases left in between. The germline CDR1 and CDR2 sequences are KGHSH and LQKENI. The CDR3 nucleotides read TGTGCCAGCTCACCACCGTACGCAACTAATGAAAAACTGTTTTTT. Encoded protein: CASSPPYATNEKLFF.

The gene calls are TRBV2 and TRBJ2-3; unclear D gene. The CDR3 runs to 13 residues. The V and J ends lost 6 bases and 4 bases respectively, with 11 bases between them. The V gene's germline CDR1 is SNHLY and CDR2 FYNNEI. The CDR3 coding sequence is TGTGCCAGCAGGGGCTCAAAAGCAGATACGCAGTATTTT. Protein product: CASRGSKADTQYF.

The chain joins TRBV28 to TRBJ2-7; 12 bases fit TRBD1. From germline, CDR1 is MDHEN and CDR2 SYDVKM. V trimming: 2 bases; J trimming: 2 bases; junction bases outside the gene matches: 1. The CDR3 spans 15 residues. CDR3 sequence (DNA): TGTGCCAGCAGTTTAAGGGACAGGGGGCCCTACGAGCAGTACTTC. Its protein is CASSLRDRGPYEQYF.

The chain joins TRBV7-6 to TRBJ2-7, with D unclear. The V and J ends lost 1 base and 5 bases respectively, with 6 bases between them. CDR1 is SGHVS, CDR2 FNYEAQ, per germline. This CDR3 spans 12 amino acids. In DNA form, the CDR3 reads TGTGCCAGCAGCTTAGTACCCCACGAGCAGTACTTC. Translating it yields CASSLVPHEQYF. Complete variable domain (other parts from reference TRBV7-6 and TRBJ2-7): GAGVSQSPRYKVTKRGQDVALRCDPISGHVSLYWYRQALGQGPEFLTYFNYEAQQDKSGLPNDRFSAERPEGSISTLTIQRTEQRDSAMYRCASSLVPHEQYFGPGTRLTVT.

The rearrangement joins TRBV7-6 to TRBJ2-1; 7 positions match TRBD2. The CDR3 has 15 residues. V dropped 5 bases and J dropped 0; count of bases not matched to a gene: 4. The germline V gene has CDR1 SGHVS and CDR2 FNYEAQ. CDR3 region: CASSRLASSYNEQFF. Written as DNA, the CDR3 is TGTGCCAGCAGCCGACTAGCTAGCTCCTACAATGAGCAGTTCTTC.

The chain uses TRBV13 and TRBJ1-5; maybe TRBD1 (5 bases). Germline CDR1 is PRHDT and CDR2 is FYEKMQ (reference sequence). V lost 5 bases and J lost 2, with 22 bases in between. This CDR3 is built from 18 residues. The CDR3 reads CASSPPRGSARRNQPQHF. The CDR3 region has the DNA TGTGCCAGCAGCCCACCCCGGGGGAGCGCTCGGCGCAATCAGCCCCAGCATTTT.

This chain joins TRBV5-8 and TRBJ2-3, with TRBD1 identical over 7 bases. Germline V gene sequence: CDR1 SGHTS, CDR2 YDEGEE. This CDR3 comprises 12 residues. J was trimmed by 8 bases and V by 2 bases; bases with no gene match: 2. The CDR3 region has the DNA TGTGCCAGCAGCTTTAGACAGGGTACGCAGTATTTT. Residues: CASSFRQGTQYF.

The chain recombines TRBV6-1 with TRBJ2-6; 7 nucleotides line up with TRBD2. The CDR3 has 17 amino acids. In germline, CDR1 is MNHNS, CDR2 SASEGT. The trim removed 2 bases at V and 0 bases at J, leaving 4 bases unmatched. The CDR3 region has the DNA TGTGCCAGCAGTGAAAGGGGAGGGTCCTCTGGGGCCAACGTCCTGACTTTC. It encodes CASSERGGSSGANVLTF.

The rearrangement uses TRBV6-6 and TRBJ2-7; D might be TRBD2 (7 bases). This CDR3 has 15 amino acids. Germline loops: CDR1 MNHNY, CDR2 SVGAGI (reference sequence). Trimming removed 6 bases from V and 1 base from J, with 16 bases in between. The CDR3 spells CASRDLEGGSYEQYF. In DNA form, the CDR3 reads TGTGCCAGCAGGGACCTGGAGGGGGGGTCCTACGAGCAGTACTTC.

V is TRBV5-6 and J is TRBJ1-2; TRBD1 might be the D (6 bases). V was cut by 6 bases and J by 4 bases, with 16 bases left in between. Germline CDR1 SGHDT, CDR2 YYEEEE. The CDR3 is 14 amino acids. The DNA of the CDR3 is TGTGCCAGCACCCTTACAGGGTCCCCCTATGGCTACACCTTC. Its protein product is CASTLTGSPYGYTF.

The rearrangement uses TRBV11-1 and TRBJ1-1; 9 bases align to TRBD1. V lost 2 bases, J lost 7 bases, and 2 bases stayed unmatched. This CDR3 has 13 amino acids. The germline gives CDR1 SGHAT, CDR2 FQDESV (reference sequence). CDR3 nucleotides: TGTGCCAGCAGCTTAACAGGGGGCTTTGAAGCTTTCTTT. This gives the protein CASSLTGGFEAFF. Based on the CDR3 plus reference TRBV11-1 and TRBJ1-1, the full variable domain is EAEVAQSPRYKITEKSQAVAFWCDPISGHATLYWYRQILGQGPELLVQFQDESVVDDSQLPKDRFSAERLKGVDSTLKIQPAELGDSAMYLCASSLTGGFEAFFGQGTRLTVV.

This rearrangement joins TRBV4-3 to TRBJ1-2; no definite D call. Trimming stripped 0 bases from V and 4 bases from J, with 21 bases between. The CDR3 is made up of 18 amino acids. CDR1 is LGHNA and CDR2 is YSLEER in the germline V gene. The DNA of the CDR3 is TGCGCCAGCAGCCAAGATAGGCAGGACCTATCCCGGCCCTATGGCTACACCTTC. It specifies CASSQDRQDLSRPYGYTF.

The chain has TRBV19 and TRBJ2-2, with D hard to call. V was cut by 9 bases and J by 0 bases, with 11 bases left in between. Germline values: CDR1 LNHDA, CDR2 SQIVND (reference sequence). This CDR3 region has 14 residues. CDR3 loop: CASAPGPNTGELFF. In DNA, the CDR3 is TGTGCCAGCGCCCCAGGACCGAACACCGGGGAGCTGTTTTTT.

This chain connects TRBV19 to TRBJ1-5, with 9 nucleotides matching TRBD1. The V segment lost 10 bases and the J segment 6 bases; nucleotides outside the gene matches: 10. The CDR3 runs to 14 residues. From germline, CDR1 is LNHDA and CDR2 SQIVND (reference sequence). CDR3 bases: TGTGCCACCAAGAGGGGACAGGGCACTCAGCCCCAGCATTTT. Its protein product is CATKRGQGTQPQHF.

The V gene is TRBV4-2, the J gene TRBJ1-2; D might be TRBD1 (5 bases). Germline V gene lookup returns CDR1 LGHNA and CDR2 YNFKEQ. This CDR3 has 15 amino acids. The germline V and J ends were trimmed by 0 bases and 6 bases, with 14 bases remaining between them. CDR3 sequence reads: CASSQEGVRADGYTF. In DNA form, the CDR3 reads TGTGCCAGCAGCCAAGAGGGGGTGCGGGCAGATGGCTACACCTTC.

This chain links TRBV5-4 with TRBJ1-1; a possible D gene is TRBD1 (6 bases). Trimming pared 1 base from V and 2 bases from J, leaving 9 bases between. The CDR3 is 14 amino acids. In germline, CDR1 is SGHNT, CDR2 YYREEE (reference sequence). Written as DNA, the CDR3 is TGTGCCAGCAGCTTGCTGGGGACAAACACTGAAGCTTTCTTT. Protein sequence: CASSLLGTNTEAFF. Together with reference TRBV5-4 and TRBJ1-1, the CDR3 gives the full variable domain: ETGVTQSPTHLIKTRGQQVTLRCSSQSGHNTVSWYQQALGQGPQFIFQYYREEENGRGNFPPRFSGLQFPNYSSELNVNALELDDSALYLCASSLLGTNTEAFFGQGTRLTVV.

This clone has only one observation. V usage is TRBV6-1 and J usage is TRBJ2-7; 12 positions agree with TRBD1. V lost 7 bases and J lost 6; bases outside the gene matches: 7. This CDR3 has 14 amino acids. Germline loops: CDR1 MNHNS, CDR2 SASEGT. The CDR3 spells CASILGQGAREQYF. The CDR3 DNA reads TGTGCCAGCATCCTGGGACAGGGGGCGCGCGAGCAGTACTTC.

This clone was seen a single time. This chain links TRBV6-6 with TRBJ2-7; the D is unclear. CDR1 MNHNY and CDR2 SVGAGI come from the germline V gene (reference sequence). The CDR3 spans 13 residues. V lost 5 bases to trimming and J lost 2 bases, with 10 bases between them. The CDR3 loop reads CASSPERTYEQYF. DNA for the CDR3: TGTGCCAGCAGTCCTGAACGGACCTACGAGCAGTACTTC.

This clone was counted a single time. This chain connects TRBV27 to TRBJ1-1, with a tentative D call TRBD1 (5 bases). CDR1 and CDR2 (germline): MNHEY, SMNVEV (reference sequence). The CDR3 is 13 amino acids. V was shortened by 0 bases and J by 11 bases, with 13 bases between the two germline ends. The CDR3 nucleotides are TGTGCCAGCAGTTTATCGTTGGGGGATCGGGCTTTCTTT. Translation: CASSLSLGDRAFF.

This chain's CDR3 is CASSPELAEYTGELFF. In DNA form, the CDR3 reads TGTGCCAGCAGCCCAGAACTAGCGGAGTACACCGGGGAGCTGTTTTTT. The chain joins TRBV7-9 to TRBJ2-2; 8 bases match TRBD2. The germline gives CDR1 SEHNR, CDR2 FQNEAQ (reference sequence). V lost 5 bases and J lost 3; bases outside the gene matches: 8. The CDR3 runs 16 residues.

The gene calls are TRBV6-5 and TRBJ1-5; D perhaps matches TRBD1 (6 bases). In germline, CDR1 is MNHEY, CDR2 SVGAGI. The CDR3 spans 15 residues. V was trimmed by 6 bases and J by 1 base, leaving 13 bases between them. CDR3 nucleotide sequence: TGTGCCAGCAGAAGTACACAGGGAAGCAATCAGCCCCAGCATTTT. Translating it yields CASRSTQGSNQPQHF.

The V call is TRBV6-5, the J call TRBJ1-1; D gene ambiguous. The CDR3 runs 14 residues. The V gene's germline CDR1 is MNHEY and CDR2 SVGAGI. V lost 2 bases and J 3 bases, leaving 10 bases between the germline ends. This CDR3 is CASSYLGFDTEAFF. CDR3 nucleotides: TGTGCCAGCAGTTACCTGGGTTTCGACACTGAAGCTTTCTTT.